The 8 T cell receptor beta chains reported below all come from one sample, sequenced in a study of T cell responses to AZD1222 COVID-19 vaccine. Assay used: immunoSEQ multiplex PCR; TCRdb lists only in-frame clones, some missing. The table lists under 100,000 clones, over 70% of them singletons. The sequenced sample was peripheral blood, obtained on day 0 of AZD1222 vaccination. These receptor sequences come from an adult in good health.

The chain is built from TRBV19 and TRBJ1-1; the D gene is possibly TRBD1 (5 bases). The CDR3 totals 16 residues. Trimming left V 8 bases short and J 4 bases short, with 23 bases between. From germline, CDR1 is LNHDA and CDR2 SQIVND (reference sequence). The CDR3 reads CASSNRDGTRGTEAFF. CDR3 nucleotides: TGTGCCAGTTCTAACCGGGACGGCACTCGTGGCACTGAAGCTTTCTTT.

V is TRBV2 and J is TRBJ2-7, with D perhaps being TRBD1 or TRBD2 (5 bases each). The CDR3 is made up of 15 amino acids. Trimming took 7 bases from V and 5 from J, leaving 21 bases between them. Germline V CDR1 and CDR2: SNHLY, FYNNEI. CDR3: CASNPPLAGTNEQYF. The CDR3 region has the DNA TGTGCCAGCAATCCACCGTTGGCAGGGACCAACGAGCAGTACTTC.

V gene TRBV7-9 combines with J gene TRBJ2-7; D is unresolved. From germline, CDR1 is SEHNR and CDR2 FQNEAQ (reference sequence). The CDR3 consists of 13 residues. The DNA for the CDR3 is TGTGCGGCTGGGCCTACATCCTCCTACGAGCAGTACTTC. It encodes CAAGPTSSYEQYF.

The chain has TRBV7-9 and TRBJ2-5, with 11 bases identical to TRBD1. Germline CDR1 SEHNR, CDR2 FQNEAQ (reference sequence). The CDR3 extends over 16 amino acids. After removal of 4 bases from V and 4 bases from J, the junction contained 8 bases not matched to a gene. For the CDR3, the DNA is TGTGCCAGCAGCTCGGGGACAGGGGGATACGGAGAGACCCAGTACTTC. It codes for CASSSGTGGYGETQYF.

This sequence joins TRBV11-2 and TRBJ1-3; no clear D. Per germline, CDR1 SGHAT and CDR2 FQNNGV. With 0 bases removed from V and 0 bases from J, the gap between germline ends came to 12 bases. This CDR3 comprises 17 residues. This CDR3 is CASSLESYRVSGNTIYF. DNA of the CDR3: TGTGCCAGCAGCTTAGAGAGCTACCGGGTCTCTGGAAACACCATATATTTT.

V usage is TRBV13 and J usage is TRBJ1-5; TRBD1 is a possible D gene (6 bases). V was shortened by 6 bases and J by 0 bases, with 12 bases between the two germline ends. The CDR3 length is 15 residues. From germline, CDR1 is PRHDT and CDR2 FYEKMQ (reference sequence). The CDR3 spells CASSLGGYSNQPQHF. CDR3 DNA sequence: TGTGCCAGCAGTCTAGGGGGGTATAGCAATCAGCCCCAGCATTTT.

The chain links TRBV6-5 to TRBJ1-1, with D perhaps matching TRBD1 (6 bases). There are 13 residues in the CDR3. Trimming pared 6 bases from V and 1 base from J, leaving 9 bases between. The germline gives CDR1 MNHEY, CDR2 SVGAGI. CDR3 protein: CASRKTGNTEAFF. The DNA of the CDR3 is TGTGCCAGCAGAAAGACAGGGAACACTGAAGCTTTCTTT.

The chain has TRBV27 and TRBJ1-3; no firm D call. The germline CDR1 and CDR2 sequences are MNHEY and SMNVEV (reference sequence). V lost 3 bases and J lost 1, with 7 bases in between. The CDR3 consists of 14 residues. CDR3 nucleotide sequence: TGTGCCAGCAGTTTCCGGCAATCTGGAAACACCATATATTTT. This codes for CASSFRQSGNTIYF.